Listed here is a single T cell receptor beta chain. A minimum of 7 million PBMCs was isolated per sample. The sample belongs to a study of blood T cells in healthy people across ages. The second PCR ran roughly 7 to 11 cycles with a sample-barcoded 5' primer and J-beta primers. One entry per CDR3 protein, called by TCRdb with MiXCR from the 5' RACE reads. The sample shows about 1.1 million distinct CDR3 sequences, roughly two fifths of them seen only once. V lost 0 bases and J lost 8, with 22 bases in between. Germline assignment: CDR1 DFQATT and CDR2 SNEGSKA (reference sequence). The CDR3 length is 16 residues.

The chain carries TRBV20-1 and TRBJ1-2; D gene uncertain. The sample was blood. The sequence derives from a man between 18 and 29 years old in good health. The CDR3 bases are TGCAGTGCTAGAGACTTGTACGGCTCGGGAATGGAGGGCTACACCTTC. Protein product: CSARDLYGSGMEGYTF.